This TCR beta chain was captured by sequencing in a study of T cells after yellow fever vaccination. Across the study: Fractions with few cells were prepared using SMART-Seq v4 Ultra Low Input.

CDR3 length equals 14 residues. The germline gives CDR1 LNHDA, CDR2 SQIVND (reference sequence). The ends lost 10 bases at V and 3 bases at J; junction bases unmatched: 7. TCRdb analysed the 5' RACE reads with MiXCR anew, one entry per CDR3 protein. The profile covers around 260,000 distinct CDR3 sequences, with roughly 4.8% appearing a single time and more than 3% taken by the ten largest. This clonotype has only a few counts. The receptor was isolated from a man aged 18 to 29 who received the YFV17D yellow fever vaccine. The rearrangement joins TRBV19 to TRBJ1-4; 8 nucleotides match TRBD1. This specimen was CD4+ T cells sorted from PBMCs, taken on the day of the yellow fever booster vaccination. CDR3 residues: CATNQGAPNEKLFF. CDR3 nucleotide sequence: TGTGCCACTAACCAGGGGGCGCCTAATGAAAAACTGTTTTTT. Based on the CDR3 plus reference TRBV19 and TRBJ1-4, the full variable domain is DGGITQSPKYLFRKEGQNVTLSCEQNLNHDAMYWYRQDPGQGLRLIYYSQIVNDFQKGDIAEGYSVSREKKESFPLTVTSAQKNPTAFYLCATNQGAPNEKLFFGSGTQLSVL.